The T cell receptor (beta chain) described here comes from a study of metastatic and nonmetastatic thyroid tumors. Study-wide background: The study looked at repertoires side by side in blood and in tumor or nodule tissue from malignant and benign thyroid patients. Findings and limits, study-wide: It was reportedly found that TCR beta diversity was significantly higher in malignant thyroid tumors than in benign nodules, a difference seen in both blood and tumor samples.

Authors' processing steps: Between-group CDR3 differences, defined by clinicopathological status, yielded a distant-metastasis classifier for papillary thyroid cancer. TCRdb re-clonotyped the PCR reads through MiXCR. Clone size and V and J calls follow TCRdb, not the original study. The sample records about 7,400 clones, 25% to 35% being singletons. CDR1 KGHDR and CDR2 SFDVKD come from the germline V gene. The CDR3 covers 15 residues. Unmatched junction bases numbered 5, after V lost 1 base and J lost 8 bases. This clone turned up a few times. Its specificity is unknown. Until they underwent thyroid surgery, no patient had received any treatment.

The sequencing sample was made of adjacent normal tissue. The V gene is TRBV24-1, the J gene TRBJ2-1, with 9 positions matching TRBD2. The source of this sequence is a male donor with papillary thyroid cancer or a benign thyroid nodule (not recorded which). Some clones in this sample may be carry-over from other donors' samples. The CDR3 is CATSDLAGGRYEQFF. The DNA for the CDR3 is TGTGCCACCAGTGATTTAGCGGGAGGTAGGTATGAGCAGTTCTTC.